The 29 T cell receptor beta chains listed next were all sequenced from one sample in a study of OX40 agonist ivuxolimab in advanced cancers. Generated by immunoSEQ multiplex PCR, the TCRdb table keeps only in-frame clones and is missing some. The data show roughly 130,000 clones, about 93% seen once. The sequencing here drew on CD4+ or CD8+ T cells sorted from blood, taken in a trial of the OX40 agonist ivuxolimab. These receptors all stem from an adult with an advanced solid tumor such as melanoma, head and neck, liver or kidney cancer.

The chain combines TRBV19 with TRBJ2-1; D is unresolved. With 3 bases removed from V and 7 bases from J, the gap between germline ends came to 7 bases. Germline V gives CDR1 LNHDA, CDR2 SQIVND (reference sequence). The CDR3 totals 12 residues. The CDR3 here is CASSIGGNEQFF. The CDR3 nucleotides read TGTGCCAGTAGTATTGGTGGGAATGAGCAGTTCTTC. The full variable domain, completed using reference TRBV19 and TRBJ2-1, is DGGITQSPKYLFRKEGQNVTLSCEQNLNHDAMYWYRQDPGQGLRLIYYSQIVNDFQKGDIAEGYSVSREKKESFPLTVTSAQKNPTAFYLCASSIGGNEQFFGPGTRLTVL.

The table lists this clone with a count of one. CDR3 protein: CASSDGLRNQPQHF. CDR3 bases: TGTGCCAGCAGTGACGGGCTCCGCAATCAGCCCCAGCATTTT. The gene calls are TRBV28 and TRBJ1-5; no reliable D call. V was cut by 5 bases and J by 2 bases, with 10 bases left in between. Germline V gene sequence: CDR1 MDHEN, CDR2 SYDVKM. The CDR3 length is 14 residues.

This clone was recorded only once. The chain carries TRBV18 and TRBJ1-2, with D uncertain. Trimming pared 2 bases from V and 1 base from J, leaving 11 bases between. Germline CDR1 and CDR2: KGHSH and LQKENI. This CDR3 is 15 amino acids long. DNA for the CDR3: TGTGCCAGCTCACCAAGACTTACGGATAACTATGGCTACACCTTC. The encoded protein is CASSPRLTDNYGYTF.

This chain uses TRBV5-6 with TRBJ2-2; 8 nucleotides match TRBD1. CDR1 SGHDT and CDR2 YYEEEE come from the germline V gene. V lost 5 bases and J lost 5; bases outside the gene matches: 5. The CDR3 runs to 14 residues. The DNA of the CDR3 is TGTGCCAGCAGGCGGACAGGGAATACCGGGGAGCTGTTTTTT. It yields the protein CASRRTGNTGELFF.

The V and J genes are TRBV23-1 and TRBJ1-5; 7 bases fit TRBD1. TRBV23-1 is classed as an ORF, of uncertain function. CDR3 size: 21 residues. With 2 bases clipped from V and 0 bases from J, the junction kept 19 bases outside the gene matches. DNA for the CDR3: TGCGCCAGCAGTCAACTAGGAATTTTGACAGGGCAAGGCTATAGCAATCAGCCCCAGCATTTT. Translated: CASSQLGILTGQGYSNQPQHF.

This chain connects TRBV7-3 to TRBJ2-3, with D uncertain. The CDR3 is 15 amino acids. Germline CDR1 SGHTA, CDR2 FQGTGA. V was trimmed by 2 bases and J by 0 bases, leaving 9 bases between them. DNA for the CDR3: TGTGCCAGCAGCTTAGAACGGTCTAGCACAGATACGCAGTATTTT. It is translated as CASSLERSSTDTQYF.

The rearrangement links TRBV2 to TRBJ2-3; D might be TRBD1 (5 bases). The CDR3 runs 13 residues. Trimming stripped 2 bases from V and 5 bases from J, with 8 bases between. Germline lookup yields CDR1 SNHLY and CDR2 FYNNEI. The DNA of the CDR3 is TGTGCCAGCAGTGAACAGGGTCGAGATACGCAGTATTTT. It codes for CASSEQGRDTQYF.

The chain uses TRBV5-6 and TRBJ2-3; D call uncertain. V lost 1 base and J lost 2, with 11 bases in between. There are 15 residues in the CDR3. Germline-derived CDR1 and CDR2 are SGHDT and YYEEEE. The CDR3 coding sequence is TGTGCCAGCAGCTTGAGCACAGAACACACAGATACGCAGTATTTT. Translating it yields CASSLSTEHTDTQYF.

The V gene is TRBV29-1, the J gene TRBJ1-2, with 10 nucleotides matching TRBD1. The CDR3 length is 13 residues. Germline CDR1 reads SQVTM; CDR2 reads ANQGSEA. J was trimmed by 4 bases and V by 6 bases; bases with no gene match: 5. The CDR3 loop is CSVPGQGFYGYTF. CDR3 coding DNA: TGCAGCGTGCCGGGACAGGGGTTCTATGGCTACACCTTC.

This clone was seen a single time. The J gene is TRBJ1-2, the V gene TRBV6-5; 8 nucleotides align to TRBD1. CDR3 length: 13 residues. The germline CDR1 and CDR2 sequences are MNHEY and SVGAGI. Trimming took 7 bases from V and 9 from J; bases not matched to a gene: 10. The CDR3 DNA reads TGTGCCAGCACCAAGGGACAGGCGGGACGCTACACCTTC. Its protein is CASTKGQAGRYTF.

The chain carries TRBV5-1 and TRBJ2-7, with unresolved D. The CDR3 consists of 15 residues. In germline, CDR1 is SGHRS, CDR2 YFSETQ. V was clipped by 0 bases and J by 0 bases, with 10 bases between them. The CDR3: CASSLEGAYSYEQYF. The CDR3 DNA reads as TGCGCCAGCAGCTTGGAGGGCGCCTACTCCTACGAGCAGTACTTC. Variable domain in full (rest from reference TRBV5-1 and TRBJ2-7): KAGVTQTPRYLIKTRGQQVTLSCSPISGHRSVSWYQQTPGQGLQFLFEYFSETQRNKGNFPGRFSGRQFSNSRSEMNVSTLELGDSALYLCASSLEGAYSYEQYFGPGTRLTVT.

This chain connects TRBV5-4 to TRBJ1-4, with D possibly being TRBD1 (5 bases). V lost 5 bases, J lost 1 base, and 12 bases lay in between. Germline V lookup: CDR1 SGHNT, CDR2 YYREEE (reference sequence). The CDR3 extends over 15 amino acids. The CDR3 nucleotides read TGTGCCAGCAGTCCATCAGGGAGAACTAATGAAAAACTGTTTTTT. This sequence encodes CASSPSGRTNEKLFF.

This clone appeared a single time. This rearrangement joins TRBV7-8 to TRBJ2-7, with TRBD1 as a possible D gene (6 bases). The V gene lost 3 bases and the J gene lost 0 bases, with 12 bases spanning the gap. This CDR3 has 15 amino acids. Germline values: CDR1 SGHVS, CDR2 FQNEAQ. The CDR3 reads CASSLVRDISYEQYF. The CDR3 DNA follows: TGTGCCAGCAGCTTGGTCCGGGACATCTCCTACGAGCAGTACTTC.

The chain is built from TRBV6-6 and TRBJ2-1; D gene unclear. This CDR3 contains 14 residues. Germline loops: CDR1 MNHNY, CDR2 SVGAGI (reference sequence). V lost 2 bases, J lost 2 bases, and 7 bases lay in between. DNA of the CDR3: TGTGCCAGCAGTTACGGTCCAACCTACAATGAGCAGTTCTTC. It encodes CASSYGPTYNEQFF.

The chain carries TRBV7-8 and TRBJ1-1; the match to TRBD1 covers 7 bases. V was clipped by 5 bases and J by 4 bases; unmatched bases: 10. Germline V gene lookup returns CDR1 SGHVS and CDR2 FQNEAQ. This CDR3 comprises 15 residues. CDR3 sequence reads: CASSKPTGHGTEAFF. The CDR3 nucleotides are TGTGCCAGCAGCAAGCCGACAGGGCATGGCACTGAAGCTTTCTTT.

The chain employs TRBV5-1 and TRBJ1-4; 7 bases match TRBD1. The germline gives CDR1 SGHRS, CDR2 YFSETQ. J was trimmed by 7 bases and V by 0 bases; bases with no gene match: 9. The CDR3 contains 16 residues. The CDR3 loop reads CASSLARQGGGEKLFF. The CDR3 bases are TGCGCCAGCAGCTTGGCCCGACAGGGAGGAGGTGAAAAACTGTTTTTT.

This chain connects TRBV7-8 to TRBJ2-6; 9 bases line up with TRBD1. CDR3 length: 22 residues. The germline V gene has CDR1 SGHVS and CDR2 FQNEAQ. V lost 3 bases and J lost 0; bases outside the gene matches: 18. CDR3 amino acids: CASSLDPTRTGAIPSGANVLTF. The CDR3 coding sequence is TGTGCCAGCAGCTTGGACCCAACTAGGACAGGGGCCATCCCCTCTGGGGCCAACGTCCTGACTTTC.

V usage is TRBV5-3 and J usage is TRBJ2-1; D gene ambiguous. TRBV5-3 has ORF status, its function being uncertain. The CDR3 loop spans 14 amino acids. The germline V and J ends were trimmed by 0 bases and 6 bases, with 10 bases remaining between them. The CDR3 coding sequence is TGTGCCAGAAGCTTGGGGGTAGACCTCAATGAGCAGTTCTTC. Translated: CARSLGVDLNEQFF.

The chain carries TRBV19 and TRBJ2-2, with D perhaps TRBD1 (6 bases). The CDR3 is 16 amino acids. Trimming left V 7 bases short and J 4 bases short, with 19 bases between. Germline-derived CDR1 and CDR2 are LNHDA and SQIVND (reference sequence). The CDR3 nucleotides are TGTGCCAGTAATGACAGGTCTAGGGAAGTCACCGGGGAGCTGTTTTTT. As protein: CASNDRSREVTGELFF.

This chain links TRBV18 with TRBJ2-3; 11 bases agree with TRBD2. CDR3 length equals 16 residues. J gave up 8 bases and V 3 bases, and 10 bases lay outside the gene matches. Germline CDR1 is KGHSH and CDR2 is LQKENI. CDR3 nucleotide sequence: TGTGCCAGCTCACCGCCGGGACTAGCGGTCTCGGGTACGCAGTATTTT. It specifies CASSPPGLAVSGTQYF.

CDR3 nucleotides: TGTGCTAGTGGTTTGGGGAAGGGGAACACTGAAGCTTTCTTT. Its translation is CASGLGKGNTEAFF. The chain recombines TRBV12-5 with TRBJ1-1; D remains ambiguous. Looked up from germline, CDR1 is LGHNT and CDR2 is FRNRAP. The CDR3 sequence is 14 residues long. The V end lost 1 base, the J end lost 1 base, and 7 bases lay between the germline ends.

CDR3 DNA: TGTGCCAGCAGCTTAGATGGAAGGCAGATCTATGGCTACACCTTC. It is translated as CASSLDGRQIYGYTF. The chain joins TRBV7-8 to TRBJ1-2; D is unresolved. This CDR3 has 15 amino acids. The V end lost 1 base, the J end lost 4 bases, and 13 bases lay between the germline ends. Germline V gene lookup returns CDR1 SGHVS and CDR2 FQNEAQ.

This chain links TRBV18 with TRBJ2-5; 7 nucleotides align to TRBD2. This CDR3 has 13 amino acids. With V trimmed by 4 bases and J by 5 bases, 4 bases remained unmatched. Germline CDR1 and CDR2: KGHSH and LQKENI. CDR3 sequence (DNA): TGTGCCAGCTCACAGCGGGGAGGGGAGACCCAGTACTTC. It encodes CASSQRGGETQYF.

The chain joins TRBV2 to TRBJ1-2, with 8 bases matching TRBD1. The CDR3 is 14 residues long. CDR1 and CDR2 from the germline V gene are SNHLY and FYNNEI. V shed 5 bases, J shed 6 bases, and the junction held 8 bases outside the gene matches. The CDR3 loop reads CASSRTGNLHGYTF. In DNA, the CDR3 is TGTGCCAGCAGTCGGACAGGGAATCTCCATGGCTACACCTTC. Drawing the rest from reference TRBV2 and TRBJ1-2, the complete variable domain is EPEVTQTPSHQVTQMGQEVILRCVPISNHLYFYWYRQILGQKVEFLVSFYNNEISEKSEIFDDQFSVERPDGSNFTLKIRSTKLEDSAMYFCASSRTGNLHGYTFGSGTRLTVV.

The V and J genes are TRBV29-1 and TRBJ2-3; no definite D call. Germline loops: CDR1 SQVTM, CDR2 ANQGSEA. The CDR3 has 12 residues. Trimming removed 6 bases at V and 6 bases at J, with 13 bases between. Here the CDR3 DNA reads TGCAGCGTAGGAAGTACCAGGGATACGCAGTATTTT. Its protein product is CSVGSTRDTQYF.

In its sample, this clone was seen once. The chain carries TRBV6-5 and TRBJ1-5, with TRBD1 as a possible D gene (5 bases). The CDR3 sequence is 15 residues long. Germline V gene sequence: CDR1 MNHEY, CDR2 SVGAGI. V dropped 4 bases and J dropped 2 bases, with 12 bases sitting between them. CDR3 nucleotide sequence: TGTGCCAGCAGTTCCCTCCGACAGCGCAATCAGCCCCAGCATTTT. Protein sequence: CASSSLRQRNQPQHF.

V is TRBV7-9 and J is TRBJ2-2; D is ambiguous. CDR3 length: 15 amino acids. Trimming pared 1 base from V and 2 bases from J, leaving 8 bases between. The germline CDR1 and CDR2 sequences are SEHNR and FQNEAQ (reference sequence). CDR3 residues: CASSLETLNTGELFF. In DNA form, the CDR3 reads TGTGCCAGCAGCTTAGAAACCCTTAACACCGGGGAGCTGTTTTTT.

In this sample, this clone turned up once. Here the CDR3 reads CAWAQAHNEQFF. Written as DNA, the CDR3 is TGTGCCTGGGCACAGGCGCACAATGAGCAGTTCTTC. J is TRBJ2-1 and V is TRBV30; perhaps TRBD1 as D (5 bases). The germline CDR1 and CDR2 sequences are GTSNPN and SVGIG (reference sequence). V gave up 5 bases and J gave up 5 bases, with 10 bases separating them. The length of the CDR3 is 12 residues.

This clone has only a few counts. J is TRBJ1-1 and V is TRBV29-1; possible D gene TRBD1, 6 bases. The CDR3 totals 12 residues. Germline V lookup: CDR1 SQVTM, CDR2 ANQGSEA. The V end was cut by 5 bases, the J end by 4 bases, with 11 bases between. The CDR3 loop is CSVLQGATEAFF. The CDR3 DNA sequence: TGCAGCGTTCTACAGGGTGCCACTGAAGCTTTCTTT.